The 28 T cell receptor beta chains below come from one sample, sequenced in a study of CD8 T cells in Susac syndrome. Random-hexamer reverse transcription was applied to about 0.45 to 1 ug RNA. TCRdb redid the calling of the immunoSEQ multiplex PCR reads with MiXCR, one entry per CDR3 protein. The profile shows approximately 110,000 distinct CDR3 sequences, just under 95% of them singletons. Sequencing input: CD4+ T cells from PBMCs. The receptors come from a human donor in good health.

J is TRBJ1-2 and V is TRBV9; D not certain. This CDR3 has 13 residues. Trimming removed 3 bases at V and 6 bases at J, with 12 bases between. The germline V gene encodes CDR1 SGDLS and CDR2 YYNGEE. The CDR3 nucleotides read TGTGCCAGCAGCGCGTACCACCAGGATGGCTACACCTTC. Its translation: CASSAYHQDGYTF.

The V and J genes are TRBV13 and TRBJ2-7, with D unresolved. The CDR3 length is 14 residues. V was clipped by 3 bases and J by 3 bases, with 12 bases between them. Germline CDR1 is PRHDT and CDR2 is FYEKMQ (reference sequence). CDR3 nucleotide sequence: TGTGCCAGCAGCTTCGGTACGGGTAACTACGAGCAGTACTTC. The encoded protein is CASSFGTGNYEQYF.

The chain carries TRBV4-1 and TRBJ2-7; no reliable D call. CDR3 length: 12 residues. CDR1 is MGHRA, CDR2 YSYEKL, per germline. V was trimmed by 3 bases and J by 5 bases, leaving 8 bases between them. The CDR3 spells CASSHPGNEQYF. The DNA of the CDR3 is TGCGCCAGCAGCCACCCCGGAAACGAGCAGTACTTC.

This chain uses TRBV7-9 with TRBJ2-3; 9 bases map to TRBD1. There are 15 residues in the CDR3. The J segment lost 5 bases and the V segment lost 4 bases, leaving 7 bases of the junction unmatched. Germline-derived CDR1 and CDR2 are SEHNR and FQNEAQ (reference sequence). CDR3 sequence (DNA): TGTGCCAGCAGCTCCCACAGGGGGCGCGGAGATACGCAGTATTTT. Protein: CASSSHRGRGDTQYF.

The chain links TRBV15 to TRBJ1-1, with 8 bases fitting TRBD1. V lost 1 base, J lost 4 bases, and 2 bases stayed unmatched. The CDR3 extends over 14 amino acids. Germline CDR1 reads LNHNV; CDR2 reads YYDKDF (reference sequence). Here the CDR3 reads CATSRGQGPTEAFF. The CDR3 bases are TGTGCCACCAGCAGAGGACAGGGGCCCACTGAAGCTTTCTTT.

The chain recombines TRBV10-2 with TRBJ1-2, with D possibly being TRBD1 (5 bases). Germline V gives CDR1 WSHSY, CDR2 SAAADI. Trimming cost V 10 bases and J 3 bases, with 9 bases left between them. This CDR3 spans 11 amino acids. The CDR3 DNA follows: TGCGCCACAGGGATCGACTATGGCTACACCTTC. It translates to CATGIDYGYTF.

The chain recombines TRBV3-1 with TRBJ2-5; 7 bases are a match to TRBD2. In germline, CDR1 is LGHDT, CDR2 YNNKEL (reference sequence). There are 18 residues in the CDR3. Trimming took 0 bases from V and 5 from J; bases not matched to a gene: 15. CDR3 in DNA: TGTGCCAGCAGCCAAGATCTTGGACTGGCGGGAGTGATGGAGACCCAGTACTTC. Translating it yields CASSQDLGLAGVMETQYF.

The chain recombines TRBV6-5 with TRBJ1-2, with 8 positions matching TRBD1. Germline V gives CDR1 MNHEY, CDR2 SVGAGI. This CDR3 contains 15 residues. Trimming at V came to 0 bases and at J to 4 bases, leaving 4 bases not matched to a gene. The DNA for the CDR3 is TGTGCCAGCAGTTACTCCCGGACAGGGCGCTATGGCTACACCTTC. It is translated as CASSYSRTGRYGYTF.

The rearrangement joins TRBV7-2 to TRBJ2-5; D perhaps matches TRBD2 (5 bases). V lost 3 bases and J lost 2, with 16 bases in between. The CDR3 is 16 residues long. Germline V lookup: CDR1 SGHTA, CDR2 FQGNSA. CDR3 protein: CASSFSSGRWQETQYF. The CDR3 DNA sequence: TGTGCCAGCAGCTTTTCAAGCGGAAGGTGGCAAGAGACCCAGTACTTC.

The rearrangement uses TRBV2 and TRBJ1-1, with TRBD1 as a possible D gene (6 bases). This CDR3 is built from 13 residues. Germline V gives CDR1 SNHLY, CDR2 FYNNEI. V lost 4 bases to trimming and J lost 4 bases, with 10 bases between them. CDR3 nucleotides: TGTGCCAGCAGTGTGGAGACAGGCACTGAAGCTTTCTTT. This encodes CASSVETGTEAFF.

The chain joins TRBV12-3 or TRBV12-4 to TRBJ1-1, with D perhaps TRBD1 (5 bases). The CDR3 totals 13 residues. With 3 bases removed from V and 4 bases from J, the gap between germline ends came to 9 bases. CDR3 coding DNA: TGTGCCAGCAGTTTCCCCGGGGGCACTGAAGCTTTCTTT. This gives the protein CASSFPGGTEAFF.

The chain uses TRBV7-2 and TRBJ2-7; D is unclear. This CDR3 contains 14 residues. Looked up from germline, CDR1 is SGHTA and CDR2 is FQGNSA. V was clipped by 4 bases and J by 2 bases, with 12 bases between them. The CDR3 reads CASSSYIFPYEQYF. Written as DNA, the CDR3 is TGTGCCAGCAGCTCATACATCTTTCCCTACGAGCAGTACTTC.

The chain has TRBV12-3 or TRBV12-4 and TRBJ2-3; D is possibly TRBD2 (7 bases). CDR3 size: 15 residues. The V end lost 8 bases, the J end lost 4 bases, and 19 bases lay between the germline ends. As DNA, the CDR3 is TGTGCCAGCGGGGGGGCCCGGCGCTCGTCAGATACGCAGTATTTT. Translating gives CASGGARRSSDTQYF.

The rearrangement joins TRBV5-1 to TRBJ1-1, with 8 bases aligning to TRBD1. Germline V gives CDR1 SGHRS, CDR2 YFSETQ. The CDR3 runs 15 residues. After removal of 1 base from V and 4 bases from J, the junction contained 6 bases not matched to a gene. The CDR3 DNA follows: TGCGCCAGCAGCTTGACGGGACAGGTGGTCACTGAAGCTTTCTTT. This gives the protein CASSLTGQVVTEAFF. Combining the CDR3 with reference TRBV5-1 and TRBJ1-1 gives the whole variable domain KAGVTQTPRYLIKTRGQQVTLSCSPISGHRSVSWYQQTPGQGLQFLFEYFSETQRNKGNFPGRFSGRQFSNSRSEMNVSTLELGDSALYLCASSLTGQVVTEAFFGQGTRLTVV.

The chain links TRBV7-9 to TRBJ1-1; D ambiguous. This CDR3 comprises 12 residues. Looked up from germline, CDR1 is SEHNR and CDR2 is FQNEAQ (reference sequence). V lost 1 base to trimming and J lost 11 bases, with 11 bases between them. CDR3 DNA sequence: TGTGCCAGCAGCTTAGACCCGGGCCGGGCTTTCTTT. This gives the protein CASSLDPGRAFF.

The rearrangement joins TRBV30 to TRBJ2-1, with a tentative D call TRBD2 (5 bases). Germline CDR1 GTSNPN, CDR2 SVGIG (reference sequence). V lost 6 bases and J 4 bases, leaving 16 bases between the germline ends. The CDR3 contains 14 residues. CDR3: CACSSLGGYNEQFF. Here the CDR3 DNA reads TGTGCCTGCTCCAGCCTAGGAGGTTACAATGAGCAGTTCTTC. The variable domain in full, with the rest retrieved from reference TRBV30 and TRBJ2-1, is SQTIHQWPATLVQPVGSPLSLECTVEGTSNPNLYWYRQAAGRGLQLLFYSVGIGQISSEVPQNLSASRPQDRQFILSSKKLLLSDSGFYLCACSSLGGYNEQFFGPGTRLTVL.

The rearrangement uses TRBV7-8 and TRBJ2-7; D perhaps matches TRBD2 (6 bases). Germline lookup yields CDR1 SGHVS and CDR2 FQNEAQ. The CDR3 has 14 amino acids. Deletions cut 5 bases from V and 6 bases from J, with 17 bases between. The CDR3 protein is CASSQGPGVGEQYF. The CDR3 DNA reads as TGTGCCAGCAGCCAAGGCCCGGGGGTGGGCGAGCAGTACTTC.

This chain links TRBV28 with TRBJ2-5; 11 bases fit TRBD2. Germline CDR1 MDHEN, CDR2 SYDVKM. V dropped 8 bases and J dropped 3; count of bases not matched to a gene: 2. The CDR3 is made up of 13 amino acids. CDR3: CASLTSGKETQYF. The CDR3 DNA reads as TGTGCCAGCCTGACTAGCGGGAAAGAGACCCAGTACTTC.

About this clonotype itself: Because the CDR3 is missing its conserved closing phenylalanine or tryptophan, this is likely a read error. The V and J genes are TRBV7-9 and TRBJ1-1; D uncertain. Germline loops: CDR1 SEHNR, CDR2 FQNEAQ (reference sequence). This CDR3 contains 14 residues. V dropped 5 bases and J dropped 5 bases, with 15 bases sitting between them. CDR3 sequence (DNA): TGTGCCAGCAGCCCCGAGGTGGGTAGGACTGAAGCTTTCCTT. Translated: CASSPEVGRTEAFL.

The CDR3 spells CASSQEGLAGGPYNEQFF. The CDR3 region has the DNA TGCGCCAGCAGCCAAGAGGGCCTAGCGGGAGGCCCCTACAATGAGCAGTTCTTC. The genes are TRBV4-1 and TRBJ2-1, with 11 bases fitting TRBD2. V shed 0 bases, J shed 2 bases, and the junction held 6 bases outside the gene matches. This CDR3 contains 18 residues. Germline CDR1 reads MGHRA; CDR2 reads YSYEKL.

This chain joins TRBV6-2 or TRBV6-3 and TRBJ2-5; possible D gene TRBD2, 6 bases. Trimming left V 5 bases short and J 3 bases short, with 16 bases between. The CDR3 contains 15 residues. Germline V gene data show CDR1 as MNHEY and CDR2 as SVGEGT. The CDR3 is CASSPGLRKEETQYF. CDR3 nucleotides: TGTGCCAGCAGTCCGGGACTCCGTAAGGAAGAGACCCAGTACTTC.

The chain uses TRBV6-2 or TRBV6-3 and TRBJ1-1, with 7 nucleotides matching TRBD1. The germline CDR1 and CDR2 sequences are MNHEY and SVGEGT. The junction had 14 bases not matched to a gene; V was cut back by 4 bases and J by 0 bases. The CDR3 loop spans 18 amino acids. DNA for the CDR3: TGTGCCAGCAGTTCTCGACAGGGTCTGCGCGGGGTGAACACTGAAGCTTTCTTT. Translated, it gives CASSSRQGLRGVNTEAFF.

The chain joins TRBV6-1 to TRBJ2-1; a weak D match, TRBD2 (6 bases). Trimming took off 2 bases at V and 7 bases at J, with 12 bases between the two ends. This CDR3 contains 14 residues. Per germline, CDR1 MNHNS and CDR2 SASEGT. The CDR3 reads CASSETGAWNEQFF. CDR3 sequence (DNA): TGTGCCAGCAGTGAAACGGGAGCTTGGAATGAGCAGTTCTTC.

The CDR3 loop reads CASSLWTSNTEAFF. The CDR3 DNA reads TGTGCCAGCAGTTTGTGGACGAGTAACACTGAAGCTTTCTTT. J is TRBJ1-1 and V is TRBV12-3 or TRBV12-4; D is uncertain. Trimming took 3 bases from V and 2 from J, leaving 10 bases between them. The CDR3 length is 14 residues.

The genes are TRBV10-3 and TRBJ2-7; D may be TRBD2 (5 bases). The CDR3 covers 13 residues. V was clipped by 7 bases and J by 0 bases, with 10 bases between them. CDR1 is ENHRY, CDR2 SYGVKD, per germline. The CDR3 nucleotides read TGTGCCATCACGAGCGGCGACTCCTACGAGCAGTACTTC. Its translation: CAITSGDSYEQYF.

CDR3 in amino acids: CASSPQNSKGQPQHF. The CDR3 coding sequence is TGTGCCAGTAGTCCCCAGAACTCGAAAGGGCAGCCCCAGCATTTT. The chain links TRBV19 to TRBJ1-5, with D unclear. This CDR3 has 15 amino acids. The germline V gene encodes CDR1 LNHDA and CDR2 SQIVND (reference sequence). Trimming took 5 bases from V and 7 from J, leaving 18 bases between them.

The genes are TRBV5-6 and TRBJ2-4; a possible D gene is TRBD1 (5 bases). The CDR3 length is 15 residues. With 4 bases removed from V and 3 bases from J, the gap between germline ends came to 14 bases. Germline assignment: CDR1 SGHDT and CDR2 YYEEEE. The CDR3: CASSLSGIVKNIQYF. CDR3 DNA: TGTGCCAGCAGCCTGTCAGGGATTGTCAAAAACATTCAGTACTTC.

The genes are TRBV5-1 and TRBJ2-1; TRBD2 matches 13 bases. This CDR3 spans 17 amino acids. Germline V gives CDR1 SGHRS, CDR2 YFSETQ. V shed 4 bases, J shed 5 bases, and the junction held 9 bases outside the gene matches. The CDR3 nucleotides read TGCGCCAGCAGCCCGTGGACTAGCGGGAGCCGCGACAATGAGCAGTTCTTC. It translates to CASSPWTSGSRDNEQFF.